These T cell receptor beta chains were read from a single sample in a study of PD-L1 blockade in urothelial cancer. Assay: immunoSEQ multiplex PCR; the TCRdb copy retains only in-frame clones and omits some. This sample yields about 93,000 clones, of which roughly 89% are seen a single time; around 1.6% belongs to the top ten. The sample here was PBMCs, taken around atezolizumab (anti-PD-L1) treatment. These receptors came from a man aged 55-75 years with urothelial cancer. The CDR3 runs from the conserved cysteine through the conserved F or W. Fields, in order: clone size, V gene, D gene, J gene, CDR3 protein, CDR3 DNA. The D gene is left open where the match is weak. Size values are once, few and many counts, or a class for expanded clones, and some rows have none.

abundance: NA; v_gene: TRBV18; d_gene: TRBD1; j_gene: TRBJ2-7; CDR3aa: CASSEDRAQAYEQYF; CDR3nt: TGTGCCAGCTCTGAGGACAGGGCGCAAGCCTACGAGCAGTACTTC
abundance: NA; v_gene: TRBV9; d_gene: NA; j_gene: TRBJ1-1; CDR3aa: CASSVGQGTGTEAFF; CDR3nt: TGTGCCAGCAGCGTCGGGCAGGGGACGGGCACTGAAGCTTTCTTT
abundance: NA; v_gene: TRBV2; d_gene: TRBD1; j_gene: TRBJ1-5; CDR3aa: CASNPQGTGVQPQHF; CDR3nt: TGTGCCAGCAACCCTCAGGGCACAGGGGTTCAGCCCCAGCATTTT
abundance: NA; v_gene: TRBV9; d_gene: TRBD2; j_gene: TRBJ2-1; CDR3aa: CASSAGSAGVAYNEQFF; CDR3nt: TGTGCCAGCAGCGCTGGATCAGCGGGAGTCGCCTACAATGAGCAGTTCTTC
abundance: NA; v_gene: TRBV10-3; d_gene: NA; j_gene: TRBJ2-2; CDR3aa: CAIRGGGGELFF; CDR3nt: TGTGCCATCAGAGGGGGTGGCGGGGAGCTGTTTTTT
abundance: once; v_gene: TRBV7-8; d_gene: TRBD2; j_gene: TRBJ2-3; CDR3aa: CASSLAVAGGFTDTQYF; CDR3nt: TGTGCCAGCAGCTTAGCAGTGGCGGGGGGCTTCACAGATACGCAGTATTTT
abundance: NA; v_gene: TRBV30; d_gene: TRBD2; j_gene: TRBJ2-1; CDR3aa: CAWSGTSGRLDEQFF; CDR3nt: TGTGCCTGGAGTGGGACTAGCGGGAGACTCGACGAGCAGTTCTTC
abundance: NA; v_gene: TRBV6-5; d_gene: NA; j_gene: TRBJ2-5; CDR3aa: CASSYYGNGETQYF; CDR3nt: TGTGCCAGCAGTTACTACGGGAACGGAGAGACCCAGTACTTC
abundance: NA; v_gene: TRBV2; d_gene: TRBD2; j_gene: TRBJ2-3; CDR3aa: CASKKGTNADTQYF; CDR3nt: TGTGCCAGCAAAAAGGGGACTAACGCAGATACGCAGTATTTT
abundance: NA; v_gene: TRBV4-1; d_gene: NA; j_gene: TRBJ2-3; CDR3aa: CASSPWPRDDTQYF; CDR3nt: TGCGCCAGCAGCCCGTGGCCTAGAGACGATACGCAGTATTTT
abundance: once; v_gene: TRBV6-1; d_gene: NA; j_gene: TRBJ2-3; CDR3aa: CASSEMERISTDTQYF; CDR3nt: TGTGCCAGCAGTGAAATGGAGCGGATAAGCACAGATACGCAGTATTTT